This T cell receptor beta chain originates from a study of T cell responses to AZD1222 COVID-19 vaccine (TCRdb year 2021). Study-wide context: A total of just over 230 trial participants underwent TCR sequencing, of whom more than 200 had received two doses of AZD1222 and 26 had received two doses of the MenACWY control vaccine. Trial participants were enrolled into age subgroups of 18-55, 56-69 and 70-plus years, which contained around 150, 29 and 61 TCR-sequenced participants, respectively.

Beyond this particular receptor, the publication reports: Participants were mostly white British and included more females than males, and it was suggested by the authors that clonal diversity may have been underestimated. In the small 56-69-year group, the increase in depth fell short of significance, most likely because of low power. After two AZD1222 doses, spike-specific TCR breadth and depth were significantly higher than at day 0 and than in MenACWY recipients. Conclusions about previously exposed vaccinees were limited because only a handful of AZD1222 recipients were SARS-CoV-2 seropositive at baseline. CD4 TCRs associated with the vaccine covered the entire spike protein, and the dominant responses were in regions 160-218 and 743-854. Because no day 14 peak-response samples were available, repertoires were characterized only after the peak T cell response. Reportedly, close to half of the unique spike-specific TCRs recognized epitopes lying outside the regions that are mutated in the B.1.351 and B.1.1.7 variants.

CDR1 is given as SSHAT and CDR2 as FNYEAQ, both from the germline V gene (reference sequence). Measured from the cysteine to the phenylalanine, the CDR3 is 16 residues long. The DNA shown is the 48-base CDR3, in frame from base 1. Compared with germline, V lacks 2 bases and J lacks 0 bases; bases without a gene match: 2. This clone appeared a single time. What this receptor recognizes is not known. One base away there is no much larger clone; base qualities are not given. The CDR3 regions of human TCRbeta chains were analyzed by immunosequencing. Per the original workflow: TCRs in the repertoires were matched against a reference library of SARS-CoV-2-specific TCRs that had been generated with the MIRA antigen-specificity platform. Breadth was defined as the fraction of unique TCRs that were SARS-CoV-2-associated, and depth was defined as the fraction of total T cells that were SARS-CoV-2-associated. Using the MIRA data, every spike-specific TCR was mapped to the spike region that the TCR reacted to and assigned to either a CD4 or a CD8 class. Log10-transformed breadth and depth values were compared by one-way ANOVA with Sidak's multiple comparisons tests. This immuneACCESS table, as held by TCRdb, lists in-frame sequences with V and J called but not all clones. Of the missing ones, under half trace to an unresolved V gene in checked studies; the others have no known cause. Clone size and the V and J calls come from that table; the DNA yielded D and trimming. This sample lists under 25,000 clones; approximately 84% were detected once. Approximately 16% of the sample goes to the ten largest clones.

This specimen's time point label, interpreted: about 28 days (+/-7) after the second vaccine dose. AZD1222 recipients whose second dose came at about 4 weeks and those whose second dose came at about 12 weeks were combined into one group, since spike-specific TCR depth and breadth did not differ between the two schedules. Samples from vaccinated people were obtained from the UK trials COV001 and COV002, which included a single-blind randomized controlled phase 2/3 trial of AZD1222 (ChAdOx1 nCoV-19) in healthy adults. Trial participant PBMC samples were collected at day 0 and day 28 after the second dose for TCRbeta chain sequencing.

This sequence originates from an adult who received the AZD1222 COVID-19 vaccine. Recombination joined TRBV7-7 with TRBJ2-2; 8 nucleotides in the junction match TRBD2. The specimen was peripheral blood, collected 28 days after the second AZD1222 dose. The CDR3 has the sequence CASSLFSGTNTGELFF. In nucleotides, the sequence is TGTGCCAGCAGCTTATTTAGCGGGACGAACACCGGGGAGCTGTTTTTT.